This T cell receptor (beta chain) was sequenced for a study of CD8 T cells in ankylosing spondylitis. Study outcomes and limitations: A TCR beta motif of under 10 highly homologous variants appeared characteristic of ankylosing spondylitis blood. Disease-linked clones reportedly concentrated significantly in matched ankylosing spondylitis synovial fluid.

Each CDR3 protein is one row after TCRdb ran MiXCR on the 5' RACE reads. The data hold a few hundred thousand distinct CDR3 sequences, with 17% observed a single time. With regard to this clonotype: The target antigen is unknown.

Germline CDR1 SGDLS, CDR2 YYNGEE. V lost 4 bases and J lost 1, with 8 bases in between. The CDR3 spans 13 residues. The chain links TRBV9 to TRBJ2-5; D possibly uses TRBD1 or TRBD2 (5 bases each). The TCR was taken from a male donor with ankylosing spondylitis. The sequenced sample was blood, either unsorted or a sorted T cell fraction (not recorded which). CDR3 coding DNA: TGTGCCAGCAGCCGGGACGTCCAAGAGACCCAGTACTTC. Its protein product is CASSRDVQETQYF.